This TCR beta chain was retrieved from a study of OX40 agonist ivuxolimab in advanced cancers. About the research overall: Recorded diagnoses for dose-escalation patients were hepatocellular carcinoma, melanoma, renal cell or head and neck cancer. Overall study findings and caveats: Circulating CD4+ and CD8+ T cells showed clonal expansion by week 6 at 0.1 to 3.0 mg/kg.

Method: immunoSEQ multiplex PCR; TCRdb's copy keeps in-frame clones and lacks some. The sample lists approximately 44,000 clones, more than 75% occurring once. This CDR3 comprises 18 residues. This clone has more than one count but fewer than ten. Antigen unknown. The specimen comprised CD4+ or CD8+ T cells sorted from blood, sampled in a trial of the OX40 agonist ivuxolimab. The source is an adult with an advanced solid tumor such as melanoma, head and neck, liver or kidney cancer. V gene TRBV21-1 combines with J gene TRBJ1-6. TRBV21-1 is shown as a pseudogene. This CDR3 is CASSFPSGSLSYNSPLHF. The CDR3, as DNA: TGTGCCAGCAGCTTCCCCTCGGGGTCACTGAGCTATAATTCACCCCTCCACTTT.